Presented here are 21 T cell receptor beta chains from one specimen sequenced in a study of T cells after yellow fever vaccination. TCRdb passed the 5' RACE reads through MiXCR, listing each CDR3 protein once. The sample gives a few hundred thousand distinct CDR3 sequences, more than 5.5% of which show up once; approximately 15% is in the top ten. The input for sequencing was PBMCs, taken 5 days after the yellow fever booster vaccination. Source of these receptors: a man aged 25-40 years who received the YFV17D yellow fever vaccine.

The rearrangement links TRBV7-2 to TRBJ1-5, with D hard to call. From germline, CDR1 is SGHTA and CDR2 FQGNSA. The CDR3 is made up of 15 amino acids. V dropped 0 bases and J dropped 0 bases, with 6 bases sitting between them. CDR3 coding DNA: TGTGCCAGCAGCTTAGCCCCAACTAGCAATCAGCCCCAGCATTTT. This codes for CASSLAPTSNQPQHF.

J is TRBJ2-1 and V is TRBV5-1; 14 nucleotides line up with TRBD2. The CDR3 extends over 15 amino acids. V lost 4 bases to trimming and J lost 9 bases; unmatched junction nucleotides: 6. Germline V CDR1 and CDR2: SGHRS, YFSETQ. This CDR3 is CASSGGLAGVGEQFF. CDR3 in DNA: TGCGCCAGCAGCGGGGGACTAGCGGGAGTGGGTGAGCAGTTCTTC.

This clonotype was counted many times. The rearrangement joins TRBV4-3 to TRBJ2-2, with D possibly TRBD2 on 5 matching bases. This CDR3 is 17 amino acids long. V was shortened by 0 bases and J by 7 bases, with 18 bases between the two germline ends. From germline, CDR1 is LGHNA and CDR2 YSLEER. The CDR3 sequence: CASSQDVGGLGFGELFF. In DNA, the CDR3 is TGCGCCAGCAGCCAAGATGTAGGTGGACTTGGATTCGGGGAGCTGTTTTTT.

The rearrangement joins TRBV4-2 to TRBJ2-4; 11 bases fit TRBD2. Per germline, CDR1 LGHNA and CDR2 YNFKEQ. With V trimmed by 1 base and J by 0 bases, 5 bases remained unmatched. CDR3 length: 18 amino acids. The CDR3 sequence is CASSQATSGGLAKNIQYF. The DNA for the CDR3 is TGTGCCAGCAGCCAAGCTACTAGCGGGGGTCTAGCCAAAAACATTCAGTACTTC.

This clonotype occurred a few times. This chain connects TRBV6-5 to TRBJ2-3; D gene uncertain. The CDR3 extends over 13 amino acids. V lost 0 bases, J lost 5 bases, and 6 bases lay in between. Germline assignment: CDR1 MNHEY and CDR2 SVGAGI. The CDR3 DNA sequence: TGTGCCAGCAGTTACTCCATGGGAGATACGCAGTATTTT. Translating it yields CASSYSMGDTQYF.

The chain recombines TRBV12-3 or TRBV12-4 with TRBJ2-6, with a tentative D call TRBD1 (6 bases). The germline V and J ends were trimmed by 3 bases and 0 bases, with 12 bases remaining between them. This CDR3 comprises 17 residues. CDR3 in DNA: TGTGCCAGCAGTTTTAGCAGGGGAAGCTCTGGGGCCAACGTCCTGACTTTC. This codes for CASSFSRGSSGANVLTF.

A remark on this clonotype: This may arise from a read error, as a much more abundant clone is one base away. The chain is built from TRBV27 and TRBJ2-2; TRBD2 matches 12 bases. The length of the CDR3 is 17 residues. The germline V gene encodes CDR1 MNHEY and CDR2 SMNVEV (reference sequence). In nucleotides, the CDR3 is TGTGCCAGCAGTCCCCCTAGCGGGAGGGCCCCGACCGGGGAGCTGGTTTTT. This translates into CASSPPSGRAPTGELVF.

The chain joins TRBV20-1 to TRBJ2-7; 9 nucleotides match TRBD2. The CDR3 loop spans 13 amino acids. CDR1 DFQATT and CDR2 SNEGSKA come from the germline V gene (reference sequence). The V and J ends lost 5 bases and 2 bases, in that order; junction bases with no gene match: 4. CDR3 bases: TGCAGTGCTCCGGCTAGCGGGGCCTACGAGCAGTACTTC. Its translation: CSAPASGAYEQYF.

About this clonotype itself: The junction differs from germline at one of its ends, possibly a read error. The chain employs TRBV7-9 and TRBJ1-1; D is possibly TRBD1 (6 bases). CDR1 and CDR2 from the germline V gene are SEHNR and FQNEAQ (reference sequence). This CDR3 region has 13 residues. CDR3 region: CASSLMIQGPQPF. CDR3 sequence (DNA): TGTGCCAGCAGCTTAATGATACAGGGACCCCAGCCCTTT.

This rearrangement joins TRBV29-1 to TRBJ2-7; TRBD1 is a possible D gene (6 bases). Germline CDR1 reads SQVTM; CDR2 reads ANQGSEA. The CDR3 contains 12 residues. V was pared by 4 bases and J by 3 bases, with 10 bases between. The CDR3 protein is CSVVGQFYEQYF. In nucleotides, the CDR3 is TGCAGCGTTGTTGGACAGTTCTACGAGCAGTACTTC.

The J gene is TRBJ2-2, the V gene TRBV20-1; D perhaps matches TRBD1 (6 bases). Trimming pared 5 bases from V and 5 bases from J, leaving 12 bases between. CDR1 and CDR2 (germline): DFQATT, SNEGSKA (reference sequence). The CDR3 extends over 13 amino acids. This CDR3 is CSAVVGATGELFF. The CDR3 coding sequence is TGCAGTGCTGTCGTGGGGGCGACCGGGGAGCTGTTTTTT.

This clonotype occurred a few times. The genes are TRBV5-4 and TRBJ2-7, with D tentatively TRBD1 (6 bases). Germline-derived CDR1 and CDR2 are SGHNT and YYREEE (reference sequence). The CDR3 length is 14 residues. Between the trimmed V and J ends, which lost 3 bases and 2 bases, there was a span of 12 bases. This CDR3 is CASSSGTKAYEQYF. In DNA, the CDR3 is TGTGCCAGCAGCTCTGGGACAAAAGCCTACGAGCAGTACTTC.

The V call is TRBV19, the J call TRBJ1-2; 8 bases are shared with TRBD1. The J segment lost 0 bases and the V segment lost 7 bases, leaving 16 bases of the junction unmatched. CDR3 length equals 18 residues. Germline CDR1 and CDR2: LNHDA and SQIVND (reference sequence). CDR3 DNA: TGTGCCAGTACAAGGATCGGGAGGACAGGGAGAGCTAACTATGGCTACACCTTC. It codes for CASTRIGRTGRANYGYTF.

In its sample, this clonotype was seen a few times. DNA for the CDR3: TGTGCCAGCAGCTCCACGTATGGCTACACCTTC. Its translation: CASSSTYGYTF. The chain combines TRBV7-9 with TRBJ1-2; D gene ambiguous. This CDR3 has 11 residues. Germline V gives CDR1 SEHNR, CDR2 FQNEAQ (reference sequence). Trimming pared 4 bases from V and 5 bases from J, leaving 5 bases between. Filled out from reference TRBV7-9 and TRBJ1-2, the complete variable domain reads DTGVSQNPRHKITKRGQNVTFRCDPISEHNRLYWYRQTLGQGPEFLTYFQNEAQLEKSRLLSDRFSAERPKGSFSTLEIQRTEQGDSAMYLCASSSTYGYTFGSGTRLTVV.

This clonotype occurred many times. The chain's CDR3 is CASTFWGSANSPLHF. The CDR3 DNA follows: TGTGCCAGCACCTTCTGGGGCTCGGCTAATTCACCCCTCCACTTT. V and J are TRBV5-6 and TRBJ1-6; weak D call: TRBD1 (5 bases). V was shortened by 6 bases and J by 6 bases, with 16 bases between the two germline ends. This CDR3 comprises 15 residues. CDR1 SGHDT and CDR2 YYEEEE come from the germline V gene. Combining the CDR3 with reference TRBV5-6 and TRBJ1-6 gives the whole variable domain DAGVTQSPTHLIKTRGQQVTLRCSPKSGHDTVSWYQQALGQGPQFIFQYYEEEERQRGNFPDRFSGHQFPNYSSELNVNALLLGDSALYLCASTFWGSANSPLHFGNGTRLTVT.

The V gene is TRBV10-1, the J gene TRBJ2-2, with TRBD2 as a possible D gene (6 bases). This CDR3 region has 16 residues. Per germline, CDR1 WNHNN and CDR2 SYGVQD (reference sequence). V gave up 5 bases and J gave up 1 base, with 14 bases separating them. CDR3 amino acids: CASSREAGQNTGELFF. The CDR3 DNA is TGCGCCAGCAGTAGAGAAGCGGGTCAGAACACCGGGGAGCTGTTTTTT.

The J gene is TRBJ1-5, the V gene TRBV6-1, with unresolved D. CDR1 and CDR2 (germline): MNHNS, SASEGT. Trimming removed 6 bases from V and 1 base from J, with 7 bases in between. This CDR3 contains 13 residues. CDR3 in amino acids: CASSWESNQPQHF. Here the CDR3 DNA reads TGTGCCAGCAGCTGGGAAAGCAATCAGCCCCAGCATTTT.

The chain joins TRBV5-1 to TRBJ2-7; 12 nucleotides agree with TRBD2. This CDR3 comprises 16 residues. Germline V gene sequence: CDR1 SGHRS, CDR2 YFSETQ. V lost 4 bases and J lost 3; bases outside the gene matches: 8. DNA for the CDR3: TGCGCCAGCAGCGTGACTAGCGGGAGAGGGGACTACGAGCAGTACTTC. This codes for CASSVTSGRGDYEQYF.

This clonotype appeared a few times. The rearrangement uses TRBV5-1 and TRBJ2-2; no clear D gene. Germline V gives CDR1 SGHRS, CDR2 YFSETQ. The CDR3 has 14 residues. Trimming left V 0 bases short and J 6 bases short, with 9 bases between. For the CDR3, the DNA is TGCGCCAGCAGCTTGGGTGATGGGTCCGGGGAGCTGTTTTTT. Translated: CASSLGDGSGELFF.

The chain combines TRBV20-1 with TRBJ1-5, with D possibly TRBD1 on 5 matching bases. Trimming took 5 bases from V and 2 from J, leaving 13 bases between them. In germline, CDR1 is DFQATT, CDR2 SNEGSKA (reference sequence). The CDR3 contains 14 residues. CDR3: CSAPDRQRNQPQHF. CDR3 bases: TGCAGTGCTCCAGACCGACAGCGCAATCAGCCCCAGCATTTT.

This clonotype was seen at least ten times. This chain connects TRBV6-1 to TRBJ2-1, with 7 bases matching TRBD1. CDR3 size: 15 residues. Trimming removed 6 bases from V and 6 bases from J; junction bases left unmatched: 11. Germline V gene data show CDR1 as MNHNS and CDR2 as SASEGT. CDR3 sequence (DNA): TGTGCCAGCAGAAGACAGGGCGGACACAGCAATGAGCAGTTCTTC. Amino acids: CASRRQGGHSNEQFF.